The rows below give T cell receptor beta chains drawn from one sample of a study of T cells in Graves' hyperthyroidism and ophthalmopathy. TCRdb reanalysed the multiplex PCR reads using MiXCR and keeps one entry per CDR3 protein. The data hold about 840,000 distinct CDR3 sequences, with about 38% observed a single time. Specimen: blood. The receptors shown here come from a man younger than 30 with Graves' hyperthyroidism. The CDR3 runs from the conserved cysteine through the conserved F or W. A D gene is named only where the DNA matches it firmly. Clone size, where shown, is once, few, many, or a class for clones that have expanded.

clone_size	v_call	d_call	j_call	cdr3_aa	cdr3_nt
few	TRBV6-6	NA	TRBJ1-5	CASSPGATGNQPQHF	TGTGCCAGCAGTCCCGGGGCTACAGGGAATCAGCCCCAGCATTTT
many	TRBV7-9	NA	TRBJ1-6	CASSPPYSPLHF	TGTGCCAGCAGCCCCCCTTATTCACCCCTCCACTTT
few	TRBV20-1	NA	TRBJ1-1	CSAPVAGVPRNTEAFF	TGCAGTGCTCCCGTTGCCGGGGTCCCGAGGAACACTGAAGCTTTCTTT
NA	TRBV15	TRBD2	TRBJ2-7	CATSSFSSGSGNEQYF	TGTGCCACCAGCAGCTTCTCTAGCGGGAGTGGCAACGAGCAGTACTTC
NA	TRBV25-1	NA	TRBJ2-5	CASSARAGRQETQYF	TGTGCCAGCAGTGCTAGGGCCGGCAGGCAAGAGACCCAGTACTTC
many	TRBV7-3	TRBD1	TRBJ1-6	CASSLRRTGPSPLHF	TGTGCCAGCAGCTTAAGGAGGACAGGTCCCTCACCCCTCCACTTT
many	TRBV12-3/TRBV12-4	NA	TRBJ1-1	CASRTDTEAFF	TGTGCCAGCAGAACGGACACTGAAGCTTTCTTT
few	TRBV5-1	NA	TRBJ2-6	CASSEPPTGSGANVLTF	TGCGCCAGCAGCGAGCCTCCGACAGGTTCTGGGGCCAACGTCCTGACTTTC
NA	TRBV29-1	NA	TRBJ2-5	CSEGGGQETQYF	TGCAGCGAAGGGGGAGGGCAAGAGACCCAGTACTTC
NA	TRBV2	NA	TRBJ1-4	CASSVGGRTQLFF	TGTGCCAGCAGTGTTGGGGGACGGACCCAACTGTTTTTT
many	TRBV10-1	TRBD1	TRBJ2-7	CASSAQGNHEQYF	TGCGCCAGCAGTGCACAGGGGAACCACGAGCAGTACTTC
NA	TRBV12-3/TRBV12-4	TRBD2	TRBJ2-7	CASSSGTSAHEQYF	TGTGCCAGCAGTTCCGGGACTAGCGCCCACGAGCAGTACTTC
many	TRBV20-1	TRBD1	TRBJ2-5	CSARGQHRETQYF	TGCAGTGCTAGGGGACAGCACAGGGAGACCCAGTACTTC
many	TRBV7-9	TRBD1	TRBJ1-3	CASSPAPDRGGNTIYF	TGTGCCAGCAGCCCAGCTCCCGACAGGGGCGGAAACACCATATATTTT
once	TRBV14	TRBD1	TRBJ2-2	CASSPDRGDDGTGELFF	TGTGCCAGCAGCCCAGACAGGGGGGATGATGGCACCGGGGAGCTGTTTTTT
NA	TRBV19	NA	TRBJ2-7	CASSIRTRPYEQYF	TGTGCCAGTAGTATTCGGACGCGGCCCTACGAGCAGTACTTC